A selection of T cell receptor beta chains follows, all from one sample in a study of PD-1 blockade in classical Hodgkin lymphoma. The method was immunoSEQ multiplex PCR; TCRdb's version includes in-frame clones alone and lacks a portion of them. The table has 35,000 to 45,000 clones, under 75% seen once; the top ten hold less than 4%. The starting material was peripheral blood mononuclear cells (PBMCs), obtained at baseline. These receptors were taken from a human donor with classical Hodgkin lymphoma. The conserved cysteine and the conserved F or W are not part of the CDR3 here. D genes are given only for firm matches.

j_call: TRBJ1-1; cdr3_length: 9; v_call: TRBV5-1; d_call: -; cdr3_aa: ASRLNTEAF
j_call: TRBJ2-2; cdr3_length: 12; v_call: TRBV28; d_call: -; cdr3_aa: ASSSRTRTGELF
j_call: TRBJ1-5; cdr3_length: 13; v_call: TRBV19; d_call: TRBD1; cdr3_aa: ASSGQGASNQPQH
j_call: TRBJ1-2; cdr3_length: 15; v_call: TRBV10-3; d_call: -; cdr3_aa: AISPLGGASANYGYT
j_call: TRBJ2-7; cdr3_length: 11; v_call: TRBV9; d_call: -; cdr3_aa: ASSVVGGGEQY
j_call: TRBJ1-2; cdr3_length: 12; v_call: TRBV7-8; d_call: TRBD1; cdr3_aa: ASSLGQFSNGYT
j_call: TRBJ2-5; cdr3_length: 12; v_call: TRBV11-2; d_call: -; cdr3_aa: ASSPPRGQETQY
j_call: TRBJ1-2; cdr3_length: 14; v_call: TRBV5-4; d_call: TRBD1; cdr3_aa: ASRVTGGELNYGYT
j_call: TRBJ1-5; cdr3_length: 13; v_call: TRBV30; d_call: -; cdr3_aa: AWSDQGRGNQPQH
j_call: TRBJ2-7; cdr3_length: 11; v_call: TRBV2; d_call: -; cdr3_aa: VSKAGVSYEQY
j_call: TRBJ1-5; cdr3_length: 15; v_call: TRBV30; d_call: -; cdr3_aa: AWSAVGRTGGNQPQH
j_call: TRBJ2-1; cdr3_length: 12; v_call: TRBV29-1; d_call: TRBD1; cdr3_aa: SVIWDRRLNEQF
j_call: TRBJ1-3; cdr3_length: 9; v_call: TRBV30; d_call: -; cdr3_aa: AWKSGNTIY
j_call: TRBJ2-7; cdr3_length: 15; v_call: TRBV7-9; d_call: TRBD2; cdr3_aa: ASSPPYRLAGRGEQY
j_call: TRBJ2-2; cdr3_length: 10; v_call: TRBV29-1; d_call: -; cdr3_aa: SVDRGAGELF
j_call: TRBJ1-2; cdr3_length: 11; v_call: TRBV30; d_call: -; cdr3_aa: AWSVTGNYGYT
j_call: TRBJ2-2; cdr3_length: 16; v_call: TRBV4-3; d_call: TRBD2; cdr3_aa: ASSTLAGGITNTGELF
j_call: TRBJ2-7; cdr3_length: 13; v_call: TRBV29-1; d_call: TRBD1; cdr3_aa: SVRGTDRESYEQY
j_call: TRBJ1-3; cdr3_length: 13; v_call: TRBV27; d_call: -; cdr3_aa: ASSFSGPSGNTIY
j_call: TRBJ1-2; cdr3_length: 13; v_call: TRBV9; d_call: TRBD1; cdr3_aa: ASSAGTGSNYGYT
j_call: TRBJ2-4; cdr3_length: 16; v_call: TRBV9; d_call: -; cdr3_aa: ASSVGFATASAKNIQY
j_call: TRBJ2-7; cdr3_length: 11; v_call: TRBV5-1; d_call: -; cdr3_aa: ASSYGGGYEQY
j_call: TRBJ1-4; cdr3_length: 11; v_call: TRBV30; d_call: -; cdr3_aa: AWMDSGNEKLF
j_call: TRBJ2-3; cdr3_length: 12; v_call: TRBV5-1; d_call: -; cdr3_aa: ASSHDRITDTQY
j_call: TRBJ2-7; cdr3_length: 16; v_call: TRBV19; d_call: -; cdr3_aa: ASSIVLLRDGFSYEQY
j_call: TRBJ1-5; cdr3_length: 13; v_call: TRBV27; d_call: -; cdr3_aa: ASSLDGAHNQPQH
j_call: TRBJ1-3; cdr3_length: 13; v_call: TRBV7-3; d_call: -; cdr3_aa: ASSRDRSSGNTIY
j_call: TRBJ2-1; cdr3_length: 13; v_call: TRBV4-2; d_call: TRBD2; cdr3_aa: ASSLSGTSGNEQF
j_call: TRBJ1-2; cdr3_length: 11; v_call: TRBV7-9; d_call: -; cdr3_aa: ASRWQTGDGYT
j_call: TRBJ1-2; cdr3_length: 13; v_call: TRBV9; d_call: TRBD1; cdr3_aa: ASSVLSTGRDGYT
j_call: TRBJ2-1; cdr3_length: 13; v_call: TRBV6-5; d_call: TRBD2; cdr3_aa: ASSYFGGSISEQF
j_call: TRBJ2-2; cdr3_length: 13; v_call: TRBV7-9; d_call: TRBD2; cdr3_aa: ASRLSGRGTGELF
j_call: TRBJ2-1; cdr3_length: 16; v_call: TRBV9; d_call: TRBD2; cdr3_aa: ASSIYLTSGGVNNEQF
j_call: TRBJ1-1; cdr3_length: 12; v_call: TRBV2; d_call: -; cdr3_aa: ASSEAIGNTEAF
j_call: TRBJ2-1; cdr3_length: 13; v_call: TRBV19; d_call: -; cdr3_aa: ASSTSGTSYNEQF
j_call: TRBJ2-1; cdr3_length: 13; v_call: TRBV6-5; d_call: TRBD1; cdr3_aa: ASSLVTGGYNEQF
j_call: TRBJ1-3; cdr3_length: 14; v_call: TRBV27; d_call: -; cdr3_aa: ASSFGRGGTGNTIY